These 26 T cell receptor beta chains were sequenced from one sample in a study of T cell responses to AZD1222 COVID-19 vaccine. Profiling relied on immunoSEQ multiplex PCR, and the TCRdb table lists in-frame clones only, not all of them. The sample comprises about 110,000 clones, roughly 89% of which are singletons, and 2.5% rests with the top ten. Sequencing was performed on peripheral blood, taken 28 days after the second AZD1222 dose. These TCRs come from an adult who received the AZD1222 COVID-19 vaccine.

This chain's CDR3 is CASSSATNEKLFF. In nucleotides, the CDR3 is TGTGCCAGCAGTTCAGCAACTAATGAAAAACTGTTTTTT. The chain links TRBV6-5 to TRBJ1-4; no firm D call. Trimming cost V 4 bases and J 0 bases, with 3 bases left between them. Germline values: CDR1 MNHEY, CDR2 SVGAGI. The CDR3 has 13 residues.

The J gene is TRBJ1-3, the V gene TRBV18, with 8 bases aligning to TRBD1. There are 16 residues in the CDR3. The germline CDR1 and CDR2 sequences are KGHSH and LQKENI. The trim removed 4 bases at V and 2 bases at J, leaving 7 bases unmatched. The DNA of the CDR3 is TGTGCCAGCTCACGAACCGACAGGGGCACTGGAAACACCATATATTTT. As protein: CASSRTDRGTGNTIYF.

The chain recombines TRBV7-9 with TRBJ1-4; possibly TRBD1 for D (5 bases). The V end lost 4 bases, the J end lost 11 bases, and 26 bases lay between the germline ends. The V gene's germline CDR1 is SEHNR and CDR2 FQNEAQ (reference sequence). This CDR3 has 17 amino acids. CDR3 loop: CASSSTSSAEQGWKLFF. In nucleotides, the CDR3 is TGTGCCAGCAGCTCCACATCCTCGGCGGAGCAGGGATGGAAACTGTTTTTT.

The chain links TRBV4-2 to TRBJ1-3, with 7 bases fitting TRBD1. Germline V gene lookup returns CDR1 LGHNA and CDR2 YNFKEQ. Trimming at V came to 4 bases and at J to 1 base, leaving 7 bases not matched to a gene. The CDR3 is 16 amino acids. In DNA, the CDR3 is TGTGCCAGCAGCCCCATGGGACAGATTTCTGGAAACACCATATATTTT. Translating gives CASSPMGQISGNTIYF.

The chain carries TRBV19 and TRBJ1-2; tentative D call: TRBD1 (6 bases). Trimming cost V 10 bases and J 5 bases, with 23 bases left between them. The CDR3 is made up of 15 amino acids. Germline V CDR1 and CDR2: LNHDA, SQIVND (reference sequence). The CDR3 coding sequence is TGTGCCACTCGACAGGCCCGGTACACCTTTTATGGCTACACCTTC. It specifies CATRQARYTFYGYTF.

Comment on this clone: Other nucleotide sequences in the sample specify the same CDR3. Here the CDR3 DNA reads TGTGCCAGCAGCCTCCTCGGCGGGCAAGAGACCCAGTACTTC. Residues: CASSLLGGQETQYF. J is TRBJ2-5 and V is TRBV7-2, with D possibly TRBD2 on 5 matching bases. Germline V gene lookup returns CDR1 SGHTA and CDR2 FQGNSA. This CDR3 is 14 amino acids long. V shed 5 bases and J shed 2 bases, with 12 bases lying between them.

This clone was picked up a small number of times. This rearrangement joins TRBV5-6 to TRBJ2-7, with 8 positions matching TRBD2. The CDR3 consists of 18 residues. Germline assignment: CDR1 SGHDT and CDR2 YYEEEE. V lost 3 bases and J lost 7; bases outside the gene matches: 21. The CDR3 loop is CASSSPPWVAGLGWEQYF. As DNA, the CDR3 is TGTGCCAGCAGCTCACCCCCCTGGGTAGCGGGGCTGGGTTGGGAGCAGTACTTC.

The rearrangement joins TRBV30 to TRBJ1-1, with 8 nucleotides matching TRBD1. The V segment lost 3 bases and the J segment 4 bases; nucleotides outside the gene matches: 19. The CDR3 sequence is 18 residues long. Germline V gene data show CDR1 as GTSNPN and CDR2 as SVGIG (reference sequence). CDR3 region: CAWSPPRTGKWRGTEAFF. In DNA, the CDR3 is TGTGCCTGGAGCCCCCCGCGGACAGGGAAGTGGAGAGGCACTGAAGCTTTCTTT.

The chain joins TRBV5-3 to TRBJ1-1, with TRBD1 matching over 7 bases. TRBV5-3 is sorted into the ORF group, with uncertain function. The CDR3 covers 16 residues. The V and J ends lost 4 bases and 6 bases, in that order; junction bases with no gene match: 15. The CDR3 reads CARSRRPGQSNSEAFF. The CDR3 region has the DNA TGTGCCAGAAGCCGACGGCCGGGACAGTCGAATTCTGAAGCTTTCTTT.

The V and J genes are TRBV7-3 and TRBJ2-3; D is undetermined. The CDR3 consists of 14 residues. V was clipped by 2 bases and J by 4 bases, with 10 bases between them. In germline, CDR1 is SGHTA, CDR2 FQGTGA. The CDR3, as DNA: TGTGCCAGCAGCTTAGTGGGAAGTGCAGATACGCAGTATTTT. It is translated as CASSLVGSADTQYF.

CDR3 protein: CASRKTVYEQYF. Here the CDR3 DNA reads TGTGCCAGCAGAAAGACGGTATACGAGCAGTACTTC. This sequence joins TRBV28 and TRBJ2-7; D unclear. V was clipped by 6 bases and J by 4 bases, with 10 bases between them. Germline values: CDR1 MDHEN, CDR2 SYDVKM. The CDR3 sequence is 12 residues long.

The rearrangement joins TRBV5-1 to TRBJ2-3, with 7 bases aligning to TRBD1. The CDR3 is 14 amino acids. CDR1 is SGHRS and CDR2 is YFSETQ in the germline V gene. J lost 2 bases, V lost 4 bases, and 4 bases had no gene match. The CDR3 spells CASSRDRLTDTQYF. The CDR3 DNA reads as TGCGCCAGCAGCCGGGACAGACTCACAGATACGCAGTATTTT.

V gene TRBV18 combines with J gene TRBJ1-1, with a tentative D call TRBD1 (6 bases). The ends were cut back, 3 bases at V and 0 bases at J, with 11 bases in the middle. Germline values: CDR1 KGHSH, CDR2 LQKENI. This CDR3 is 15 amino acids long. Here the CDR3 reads CASSPADSMNTEAFF. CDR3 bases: TGTGCCAGCTCACCCGCGGACAGTATGAACACTGAAGCTTTCTTT.

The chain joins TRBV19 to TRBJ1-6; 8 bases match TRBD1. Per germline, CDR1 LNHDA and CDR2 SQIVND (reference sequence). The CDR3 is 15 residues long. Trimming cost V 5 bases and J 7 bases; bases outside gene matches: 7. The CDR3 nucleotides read TGTGCCAGTAGTTCCCTGGGACAGGAGAATTCACCCCTCCACTTT. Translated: CASSSLGQENSPLHF.

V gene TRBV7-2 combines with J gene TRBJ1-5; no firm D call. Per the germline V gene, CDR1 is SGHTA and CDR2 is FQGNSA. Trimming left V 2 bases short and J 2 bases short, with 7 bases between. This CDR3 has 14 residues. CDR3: CASSLKPGNQPQHF. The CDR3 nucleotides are TGTGCCAGCAGCTTAAAACCGGGCAATCAGCCCCAGCATTTT.

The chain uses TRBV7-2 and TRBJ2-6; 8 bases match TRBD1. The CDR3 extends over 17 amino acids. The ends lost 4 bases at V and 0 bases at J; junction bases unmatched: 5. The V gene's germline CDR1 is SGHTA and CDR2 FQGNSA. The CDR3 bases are TGTGCCAGCAGCTATGGACAGGGAGACTCTGGGGCCAACGTCCTGACTTTC. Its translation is CASSYGQGDSGANVLTF.

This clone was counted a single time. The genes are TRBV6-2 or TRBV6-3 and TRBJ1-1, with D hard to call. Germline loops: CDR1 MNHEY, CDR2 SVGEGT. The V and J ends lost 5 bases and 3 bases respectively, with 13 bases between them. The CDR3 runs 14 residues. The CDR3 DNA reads TGTGCCAGCAGTCAAACGGGCCGCTACACTGAAGCTTTCTTT. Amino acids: CASSQTGRYTEAFF.

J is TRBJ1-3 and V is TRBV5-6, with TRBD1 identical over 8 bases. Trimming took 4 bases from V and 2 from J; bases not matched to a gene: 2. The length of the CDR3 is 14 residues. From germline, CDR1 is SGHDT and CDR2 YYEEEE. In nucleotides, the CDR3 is TGTGCCAGCAGCCCGGACAGGGCTGGAAACACCATATATTTT. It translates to CASSPDRAGNTIYF.

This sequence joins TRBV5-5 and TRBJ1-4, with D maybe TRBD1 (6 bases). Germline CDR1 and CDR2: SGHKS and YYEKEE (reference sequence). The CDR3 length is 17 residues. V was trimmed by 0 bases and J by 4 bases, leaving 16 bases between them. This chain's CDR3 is CASSLAGIGQNNEKLFF. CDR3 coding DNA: TGTGCCAGCAGCTTGGCCGGCATAGGACAGAATAATGAAAAACTGTTTTTT.

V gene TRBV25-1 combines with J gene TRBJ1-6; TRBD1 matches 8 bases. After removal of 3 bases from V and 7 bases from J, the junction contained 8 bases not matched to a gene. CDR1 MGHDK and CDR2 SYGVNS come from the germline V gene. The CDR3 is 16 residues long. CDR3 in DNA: TGTGCCAGCAGTGATCCGCGGACAGGGAGAAATTCACCCCTCCACTTT. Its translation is CASSDPRTGRNSPLHF.

As DNA, the CDR3 is TGCGCCAGCAGTACTAGCGGGGGAATTCATGAGCAGTTCTTC. This encodes CASSTSGGIHEQFF. The rearrangement links TRBV10-1 to TRBJ2-1; the match to TRBD2 covers 11 bases. Trimming at V came to 5 bases and at J to 8 bases, leaving 5 bases not matched to a gene. Germline CDR1 reads WNHNN; CDR2 reads SYGVQD (reference sequence). The CDR3 runs 14 residues.

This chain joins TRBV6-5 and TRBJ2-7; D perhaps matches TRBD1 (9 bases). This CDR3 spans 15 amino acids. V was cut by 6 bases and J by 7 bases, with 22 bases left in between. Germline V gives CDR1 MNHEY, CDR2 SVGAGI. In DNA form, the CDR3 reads TGTGCCAGCAGCCGGGGGGGGACAGGGTCAATAGAGCAGTACTTC. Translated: CASSRGGTGSIEQYF.

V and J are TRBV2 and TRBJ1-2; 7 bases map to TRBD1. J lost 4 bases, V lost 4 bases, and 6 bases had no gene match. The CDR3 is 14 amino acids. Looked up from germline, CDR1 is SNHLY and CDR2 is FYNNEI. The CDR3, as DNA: TGTGCCAGCAGTGTCCAGGGGGTCCTCTATGGCTACACCTTC. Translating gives CASSVQGVLYGYTF.

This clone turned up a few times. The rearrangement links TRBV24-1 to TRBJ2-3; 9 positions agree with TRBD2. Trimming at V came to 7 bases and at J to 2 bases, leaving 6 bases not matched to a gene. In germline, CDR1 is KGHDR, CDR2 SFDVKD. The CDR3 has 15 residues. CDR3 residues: CATRETSGTTDTQYF. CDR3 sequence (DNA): TGTGCCACCAGGGAGACTAGCGGAACCACAGATACGCAGTATTTT.

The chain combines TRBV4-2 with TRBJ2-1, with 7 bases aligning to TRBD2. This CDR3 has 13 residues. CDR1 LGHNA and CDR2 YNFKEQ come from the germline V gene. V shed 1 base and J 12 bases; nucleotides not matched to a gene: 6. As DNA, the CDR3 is TGTGCCAGCAGCCAAGCGAGCGGGGAGCGGCAGTTCTTC. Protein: CASSQASGERQFF.

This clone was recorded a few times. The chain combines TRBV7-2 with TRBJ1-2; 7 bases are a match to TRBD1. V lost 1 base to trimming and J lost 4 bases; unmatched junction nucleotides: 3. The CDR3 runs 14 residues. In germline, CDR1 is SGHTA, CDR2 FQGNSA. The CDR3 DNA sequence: TGTGCCAGCAGCTTAGACAGGGGCCCCTATGGCTACACCTTC. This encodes CASSLDRGPYGYTF. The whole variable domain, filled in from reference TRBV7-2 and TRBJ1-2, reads GAGVSQSPSNKVTEKGKDVELRCDPISGHTALYWYRQSLGQGLEFLIYFQGNSAPDKSGLPSDRFSAERTGGSVSTLTIQRTQQEDSAVYLCASSLDRGPYGYTFGSGTRLTVV.